A single sample gave rise to the 14 T cell receptor beta chains below, sequenced in a study of identifying expanded T cells in peripheral blood. Sequencing used immunoSEQ multiplex PCR; TCRdb keeps in-frame clones, though not all of them. This table has some 97,000 clones, 75% to 90% appearing once. The sample consisted of blood. These receptors came from a person between 18 and 75 years old in good health.

V usage is TRBV6-6 and J usage is TRBJ1-6; the D is unclear. Germline V gives CDR1 MNHNY, CDR2 SVGAGI (reference sequence). The V end lost 7 bases, the J end lost 0 bases, and 7 bases lay between the germline ends. CDR3 size: 14 residues. The DNA for the CDR3 is TGTGCCAGCACCCCTGGCTCCTATAATTCACCCCTCCACTTT. It is translated as CASTPGSYNSPLHF.

The chain carries TRBV6-1 and TRBJ1-2; 7 bases align to TRBD1. The V gene end was trimmed by 6 bases and the J gene end by 6 bases; junction bases not matched to a gene: 7. CDR1 and CDR2 (germline): MNHNS, SASEGT. The CDR3 length is 13 residues. CDR3 DNA sequence: TGTGCCAGCAGCAACCGGGACAGAGATGGCTACACCTTC. Translated, it gives CASSNRDRDGYTF.

This clone was seen just once. The gene calls are TRBV5-1 and TRBJ2-2, with 7 bases fitting TRBD1. The trim removed 0 bases at V and 5 bases at J, leaving 1 base unmatched. CDR3 size: 14 residues. Germline CDR1 SGHRS, CDR2 YFSETQ. The CDR3 DNA reads TGCGCCAGCAGCTTGGACAGGGGTACCGGGGAGCTGTTTTTT. Amino acids: CASSLDRGTGELFF.

The chain recombines TRBV12-5 with TRBJ2-5; 7 positions agree with TRBD1. Looked up from germline, CDR1 is LGHNT and CDR2 is FRNRAP. This CDR3 has 13 amino acids. The J segment lost 7 bases and the V segment lost 6 bases, leaving 8 bases of the junction unmatched. CDR3 loop: CASGITGVATQYF. In DNA, the CDR3 is TGTGCTAGTGGGATAACAGGGGTCGCGACCCAGTACTTC. Full variable domain (remainder filled in from reference TRBV12-5 and TRBJ2-5): DARVTQTPRHKVTEMGQEVTMRCQPILGHNTVFWYRQTMMQGLELLAYFRNRAPLDDSGMPKDRFSAEMPDATLATLKIQPSEPRDSAVYFCASGITGVATQYFGPGTRLLVL.

The chain links TRBV7-2 to TRBJ2-5, with D uncertain. This CDR3 is built from 14 residues. Germline CDR1 SGHTA, CDR2 FQGNSA. V lost 5 bases and J lost 5, with 15 bases in between. In DNA, the CDR3 is TGTGCCAGCAGCCCCCCGCAGCGACGGGAGACCCAGTACTTC. This sequence encodes CASSPPQRRETQYF.

The genes are TRBV7-9 and TRBJ2-7; D might be TRBD1 (6 bases). This CDR3 is 14 amino acids long. CDR1 and CDR2 (germline): SEHNR, FQNEAQ (reference sequence). The ends were cut back, 1 base at V and 2 bases at J, with 9 bases in the middle. CDR3 bases: TGTGCCAGCAGCTTAGGGACAGAAACCTACGAGCAGTACTTC. Its translation is CASSLGTETYEQYF. Drawing the rest from reference TRBV7-9 and TRBJ2-7, the complete variable domain is DTGVSQNPRHKITKRGQNVTFRCDPISEHNRLYWYRQTLGQGPEFLTYFQNEAQLEKSRLLSDRFSAERPKGSFSTLEIQRTEQGDSAMYLCASSLGTETYEQYFGPGTRLTVT.

The V call is TRBV6-5, the J call TRBJ1-5, with 7 bases matching TRBD1. The ends lost 5 bases at V and 0 bases at J; junction bases unmatched: 4. This CDR3 spans 15 amino acids. From germline, CDR1 is MNHEY and CDR2 SVGAGI. The CDR3 sequence is CASSPTGYSNQPQHF. The DNA of the CDR3 is TGTGCCAGCAGTCCGACAGGGTATAGCAATCAGCCCCAGCATTTT.

This chain connects TRBV18 to TRBJ1-2; 12 bases map to TRBD1. V gave up 5 bases and J gave up 7 bases; unmatched junction bases: 14. Germline V CDR1 and CDR2: KGHSH, LQKENI. The CDR3 loop spans 17 amino acids. CDR3 in amino acids: CASSGNRDRGRVFGYTF. The CDR3 DNA reads as TGTGCCAGCTCAGGAAACCGGGACAGGGGGCGCGTTTTTGGCTACACCTTC.

V usage is TRBV19 and J usage is TRBJ2-1; TRBD1 matches 7 bases. V trimming: 3 bases; J trimming: 8 bases; junction bases outside the gene matches: 1. The CDR3 is 12 amino acids. Per the germline V gene, CDR1 is LNHDA and CDR2 is SQIVND (reference sequence). The CDR3 DNA sequence: TGTGCCAGTAGTATCGACAGGGATGAGCAGTTCTTC. Its protein product is CASSIDRDEQFF.

The chain combines TRBV6-5 with TRBJ2-2; D is uncertain. Germline V gene sequence: CDR1 MNHEY, CDR2 SVGAGI. Trimming took off 8 bases at V and 0 bases at J, with 10 bases between the two ends. This CDR3 has 14 residues. For the CDR3, the DNA is TGTGCCAGCTCCCCTCGGTCGAACACCGGGGAGCTGTTTTTT. Translated: CASSPRSNTGELFF.

The J gene is TRBJ1-1, the V gene TRBV10-3; D possibly corresponds to TRBD1 (5 bases). CDR3 length: 15 residues. The V end lost 0 bases, the J end lost 1 base, and 9 bases lay between the germline ends. In germline, CDR1 is ENHRY, CDR2 SYGVKD. DNA of the CDR3: TGTGCCATCAGTGAGTCCGGAAGGGGGAACACTGAAGCTTTCTTT. As protein: CAISESGRGNTEAFF.

The chain couples TRBV6-1 to TRBJ1-2; the D gene is possibly TRBD1 (5 bases). V was trimmed by 6 bases and J by 2 bases, leaving 7 bases between them. Germline V gives CDR1 MNHNS, CDR2 SASEGT. CDR3 size: 12 residues. CDR3 DNA: TGTGCCAGCAGCCGACAGAACTATGGCTACACCTTC. It codes for CASSRQNYGYTF.

V is TRBV5-1 and J is TRBJ2-6; D gene unclear. The CDR3 contains 15 residues. Deletions cut 0 bases from V and 2 bases from J, with 6 bases between. The germline V gene encodes CDR1 SGHRS and CDR2 YFSETQ. The CDR3 spells CASSLAAAGANVLTF. The CDR3 nucleotides are TGCGCCAGCAGCTTGGCGGCAGCTGGGGCCAACGTCCTGACTTTC. Based on the CDR3 plus reference TRBV5-1 and TRBJ2-6, the full variable domain is KAGVTQTPRYLIKTRGQQVTLSCSPISGHRSVSWYQQTPGQGLQFLFEYFSETQRNKGNFPGRFSGRQFSNSRSEMNVSTLELGDSALYLCASSLAAAGANVLTFGAGSRLTVL.

The J gene is TRBJ1-1, the V gene TRBV10-2, with D tentatively TRBD1 (5 bases). CDR3 length equals 14 residues. Germline V gene lookup returns CDR1 WSHSY and CDR2 SAAADI. Trimming took off 4 bases at V and 0 bases at J, with 9 bases between the two ends. The CDR3 protein is CASSVGGVNTEAFF. In DNA form, the CDR3 reads TGCGCCAGCAGTGTTGGGGGGGTGAACACTGAAGCTTTCTTT.